These 27 T cell receptor beta chains were all obtained from the same sample, sequenced in a study of blood T cell repertoires in COVID-19. Measured with immunoSEQ multiplex PCR; TCRdb has only the in-frame clones, and not every one. The profile shows approximately 180,000 clones, over 75% of them singletons. Sequenced: peripheral blood. The receptors derive from an elderly woman with acute or convalescent COVID-19.

This clone was observed a few times. J is TRBJ1-4 and V is TRBV6-5; TRBD1 is a possible D gene (6 bases). With 5 bases removed from V and 6 bases from J, the gap between germline ends came to 13 bases. The CDR3 extends over 14 amino acids. CDR1 and CDR2 (germline): MNHEY, SVGAGI. CDR3 sequence: CASSPTGTHEKLFF. The CDR3 region has the DNA TGTGCCAGCAGTCCAACAGGGACGCATGAAAAACTGTTTTTT.

V is TRBV4-1 and J is TRBJ1-5; 9 bases are a match to TRBD1. V was pared by 2 bases and J by 1 base, with 3 bases of the junction left unmatched. The CDR3 runs 16 residues. Germline V CDR1 and CDR2: MGHRA, YSYEKL. The CDR3 spells CASSQTGTGSNQPQHF. The CDR3 DNA reads TGCGCCAGCAGCCAAACCGGGACAGGGAGCAATCAGCCCCAGCATTTT.

This clone was found a few times. The chain uses TRBV7-8 and TRBJ1-4, with a weak D call TRBD1 (5 bases). From germline, CDR1 is SGHVS and CDR2 FQNEAQ. This CDR3 is 14 amino acids long. The V end was cut by 5 bases, the J end by 5 bases, with 12 bases between. CDR3 protein: CASSRGQPNEKLFF. DNA of the CDR3: TGTGCCAGCAGCCGCGGACAACCGAATGAAAAACTGTTTTTT. The full variable domain, completed using reference TRBV7-8 and TRBJ1-4, is GAGVSQSPRYKVAKRGQDVALRCDPISGHVSLFWYQQALGQGPEFLTYFQNEAQLDKSGLPSDRFFAERPEGSVSTLKIQRTQQEDSAVYLCASSRGQPNEKLFFGSGTQLSVL.

This sequence joins TRBV6-5 and TRBJ2-2; 11 positions match TRBD2. Looked up from germline, CDR1 is MNHEY and CDR2 is SVGAGI. The CDR3 consists of 15 residues. With 6 bases clipped from V and 5 bases from J, the junction kept 5 bases outside the gene matches. This CDR3 reads CASRVAGGQTGELFF. CDR3 in DNA: TGTGCCAGCAGGGTAGCGGGAGGGCAAACCGGGGAGCTGTTTTTT.

J is TRBJ1-3 and V is TRBV15; 12 nucleotides match TRBD1. Germline V lookup: CDR1 LNHNV, CDR2 YYDKDF (reference sequence). CDR3 length: 18 amino acids. V dropped 0 bases and J dropped 3; count of bases not matched to a gene: 6. This chain's CDR3 is CATSRDFGTGGVGNTIYF. CDR3 nucleotide sequence: TGTGCCACCAGCAGAGATTTCGGGACAGGGGGCGTTGGAAACACCATATATTTT.

The chain recombines TRBV2 with TRBJ1-2, with D tentatively TRBD1 (5 bases). V was trimmed by 5 bases and J by 0 bases, leaving 10 bases between them. CDR3 size: 14 residues. Germline V gene lookup returns CDR1 SNHLY and CDR2 FYNNEI. This CDR3 reads CASSLGQANYGYTF. DNA for the CDR3: TGTGCCAGCAGTCTCGGACAAGCTAACTATGGCTACACCTTC.

The chain combines TRBV21-1 with TRBJ1-1. TRBV21-1 has pseudogene status. The CDR3 is 14 amino acids. This chain's CDR3 is CASSKVVRDTEAFF. In DNA form, the CDR3 reads TGTGCCAGCAGCAAAGTCGTACGGGACACTGAAGCTTTCTTT.

The chain has TRBV30 and TRBJ2-1; TRBD2 aligns across 7 bases. Trimming at V came to 4 bases and at J to 4 bases, leaving 4 bases not matched to a gene. CDR3 length: 13 amino acids. Germline CDR1 GTSNPN, CDR2 SVGIG (reference sequence). DNA for the CDR3: TGTGCCTGGAAGGCTAGCGGATACAATGAGCAGTTCTTC. Translated: CAWKASGYNEQFF.

The CDR3 reads CAISETGTGRTDTQYF. The CDR3 coding sequence is TGTGCCATCAGTGAGACTGGGACAGGAAGGACAGATACGCAGTATTTT. V usage is TRBV10-3 and J usage is TRBJ2-3; the match to TRBD1 covers 8 bases. Germline CDR1 and CDR2: ENHRY and SYGVKD. V was clipped by 2 bases and J by 3 bases; unmatched bases: 7. This CDR3 contains 16 residues.

Comments on this clone: At one of its ends the junction is not consistent with the germline gene, which may arise from a read error. The DNA for the CDR3 is TGTGCCAGCAGCACCTGGACAGGGTCCCCGTCCTTC. Its protein is CASSTWTGSPSF. The rearrangement joins TRBV5-5 to TRBJ1-2; 8 nucleotides agree with TRBD1. The CDR3 contains 12 residues. Germline V gives CDR1 SGHKS, CDR2 YYEKEE (reference sequence).

This clone has only one observation. The V call is TRBV7-9, the J call TRBJ2-4, with 7 bases fitting TRBD2. Germline V gene lookup returns CDR1 SEHNR and CDR2 FQNEAQ (reference sequence). The junction had 10 bases not matched to a gene; V was cut back by 10 bases and J by 7 bases. This CDR3 region has 13 residues. The CDR3 coding sequence is TGTGCCAACCCTAGGGGAGGGAGGAACATTCAGTACTTC. This translates into CANPRGGRNIQYF.

V gene TRBV9 combines with J gene TRBJ2-3; TRBD2 matches 8 bases. Losses at the gene ends were 0 bases for V and 1 base for J; bases not matched to a gene: 4. Germline V gene lookup returns CDR1 SGDLS and CDR2 YYNGEE. The CDR3 length is 16 residues. CDR3 sequence reads: CASSVDWRGGTDTQYF. DNA for the CDR3: TGTGCCAGCAGCGTAGATTGGCGGGGGGGCACAGATACGCAGTATTTT. Looking up the rest from reference TRBV9 and TRBJ2-3 gives the full variable domain: DSGVTQTPKHLITATGQRVTLRCSPRSGDLSVYWYQQSLDQGLQFLIQYYNGEERAKGNILERFSAQQFPDLHSELNLSSLELGDSALYFCASSVDWRGGTDTQYFGPGTRLTVL.

The J gene is TRBJ2-3, the V gene TRBV29-1; 10 bases fit TRBD2. The CDR3 spans 14 residues. Unmatched junction bases numbered 6, after V lost 7 bases and J lost 2 bases. CDR1 is SQVTM and CDR2 is ANQGSEA in the germline V gene. CDR3 coding DNA: TGCAGCGCCTTGACTAGCGGGTACACAGATACGCAGTATTTT. Its protein is CSALTSGYTDTQYF.

This clone was detected once. The rearrangement uses TRBV30 and TRBJ2-2, with TRBD1 identical over 10 bases. V shed 3 bases, J shed 7 bases, and the junction held 5 bases outside the gene matches. There are 14 residues in the CDR3. Germline loops: CDR1 GTSNPN, CDR2 SVGIG (reference sequence). CDR3 loop: CAWSGTGARGELFF. Here the CDR3 DNA reads TGTGCCTGGAGCGGGACAGGGGCCCGCGGGGAGCTGTTTTTT.

The chain combines TRBV2 with TRBJ2-1; tentatively, D is TRBD2 (6 bases). V lost 3 bases and J 1 base, leaving 7 bases between the germline ends. The CDR3 runs to 14 residues. CDR1 SNHLY and CDR2 FYNNEI come from the germline V gene. CDR3 in amino acids: CASSERGSYNEQFF. The DNA for the CDR3 is TGTGCCAGCAGTGAGCGGGGATCCTACAATGAGCAGTTCTTC.

The rearrangement uses TRBV11-2 and TRBJ2-1; 7 bases align to TRBD1. J gave up 0 bases and V 3 bases, and 8 bases lay outside the gene matches. CDR3 length equals 17 residues. Germline CDR1 reads SGHAT; CDR2 reads FQNNGV. For the CDR3, the DNA is TGTGCCAGCAGCTTGGGATCGACAGGGAGCTCCTACAATGAGCAGTTCTTC. As protein: CASSLGSTGSSYNEQFF.

V is TRBV5-4 and J is TRBJ1-2, with no clear D. CDR1 and CDR2 (germline): SGHNT, YYREEE (reference sequence). V was shortened by 0 bases and J by 1 base, with 7 bases between the two germline ends. CDR3 length: 14 amino acids. CDR3 coding DNA: TGTGCCAGCAGCTTGGTAGGGAGTAACTATGGCTACACCTTC. It translates to CASSLVGSNYGYTF.

The rearrangement uses TRBV6-2 or TRBV6-3 and TRBJ2-2; 12 nucleotides line up with TRBD2. This CDR3 spans 17 amino acids. Germline-derived CDR1 and CDR2 are MNHEY and SVGEGT. V shed 4 bases, J shed 8 bases, and the junction held 11 bases outside the gene matches. The CDR3 DNA sequence: TGTGCCAGCAGTTTGGGACTAGCGGGCGCCAATTGGGGGGAGCTGTTTTTT. As protein: CASSLGLAGANWGELFF.

This clone has only one observation. This rearrangement joins TRBV3-1 (or the pseudogene TRBV3-2) to TRBJ2-7, with 7 bases fitting TRBD2. Germline V gene data show CDR1 as LGHDT and CDR2 as YNNKEL (reference sequence). The CDR3 runs to 12 residues. V trimming: 2 bases; J trimming: 7 bases; junction bases outside the gene matches: 2. This chain's CDR3 is CASSQNSGEQYF. CDR3 in DNA: TGTGCCAGCAGCCAAAATAGCGGGGAGCAGTACTTC.

This clone showed up just a few times. The chain recombines TRBV3-1 (or the pseudogene TRBV3-2) with TRBJ1-2; D might be TRBD1 (6 bases). Trimming took 6 bases from V and 4 from J, leaving 12 bases between them. CDR3 length: 13 residues. CDR1 is LGHDT and CDR2 is YNNKEL in the germline V gene (reference sequence). The CDR3, as DNA: TGTGCCAGCAGTCCAGGGGTGGGCTATGGCTACACCTTC. Its translation is CASSPGVGYGYTF.

The gene calls are TRBV5-1 and TRBJ1-2; TRBD1 aligns across 7 bases. Germline loops: CDR1 SGHRS, CDR2 YFSETQ. The CDR3 is 15 residues long. J lost 8 bases, V lost 0 bases, and 10 bases had no gene match. The CDR3 spells CASSLGTGGARGYTF. The CDR3 DNA is TGCGCCAGCAGCTTGGGGACAGGTGGGGCGAGAGGCTACACCTTC.

The V and J genes are TRBV28 and TRBJ1-5; the D is unclear. CDR3 length: 14 amino acids. Trimming removed 7 bases at V and 2 bases at J, with 12 bases between. Germline CDR1 MDHEN, CDR2 SYDVKM. The CDR3 here is CASILSQRNQPQHF. CDR3 DNA sequence: TGTGCCAGCATCCTGTCACAGCGCAATCAGCCCCAGCATTTT.

This chain joins TRBV7-9 and TRBJ1-3; D gene uncertain. CDR1 is SEHNR and CDR2 is FQNEAQ in the germline V gene (reference sequence). V dropped 0 bases and J dropped 6 bases, with 9 bases sitting between them. This CDR3 comprises 14 residues. In DNA, the CDR3 is TGTGCCAGCAGCTTAGCTCCCTCCCCAAACACCATATATTTT. This sequence encodes CASSLAPSPNTIYF.

This clone occurred once. The chain is built from TRBV4-3 and TRBJ2-2, with TRBD1 as a possible D gene (5 bases). The CDR3 covers 16 residues. Germline V gene data show CDR1 as LGHNA and CDR2 as YSLEER. The V and J ends lost 1 base and 7 bases respectively, with 16 bases between them. The CDR3 DNA reads as TGCGCCAGCAGCCAAGTCCCAGGTCTTAGGGGCGGGGAGCTGTTTTTT. It codes for CASSQVPGLRGGELFF.

This clone occurred a few times. The genes are TRBV9 and TRBJ1-1; D might be TRBD1 (6 bases). This CDR3 is 16 amino acids long. Germline V gene sequence: CDR1 SGDLS, CDR2 YYNGEE. The ends were cut back, 4 bases at V and 0 bases at J, with 16 bases in the middle. The CDR3 reads CASSPRTALMNTEAFF. CDR3 coding DNA: TGTGCCAGCAGCCCTAGGACAGCCCTTATGAACACTGAAGCTTTCTTT.

The CDR3 is CASSLRQGVPLHF. The DNA of the CDR3 is TGTGCCAGCAGCCTAAGACAGGGAGTACCCCTCCACTTT. V gene TRBV6-6 combines with J gene TRBJ1-6, with 7 bases aligning to TRBD1. CDR1 and CDR2 from the germline V gene are MNHNY and SVGAGI (reference sequence). Trimming removed 6 bases from V and 12 bases from J; junction bases left unmatched: 8. The length of the CDR3 is 13 residues.

The chain employs TRBV30 and TRBJ1-4; TRBD1 might be the D (6 bases). Trimming removed 0 bases from V and 7 bases from J, with 15 bases in between. CDR1 and CDR2 from the germline V gene are GTSNPN and SVGIG (reference sequence). This CDR3 is 15 amino acids long. The chain's CDR3 is CAWSVQGTSREKLFF. The CDR3, as DNA: TGTGCCTGGAGTGTACAAGGGACAAGTCGTGAAAAACTGTTTTTT.